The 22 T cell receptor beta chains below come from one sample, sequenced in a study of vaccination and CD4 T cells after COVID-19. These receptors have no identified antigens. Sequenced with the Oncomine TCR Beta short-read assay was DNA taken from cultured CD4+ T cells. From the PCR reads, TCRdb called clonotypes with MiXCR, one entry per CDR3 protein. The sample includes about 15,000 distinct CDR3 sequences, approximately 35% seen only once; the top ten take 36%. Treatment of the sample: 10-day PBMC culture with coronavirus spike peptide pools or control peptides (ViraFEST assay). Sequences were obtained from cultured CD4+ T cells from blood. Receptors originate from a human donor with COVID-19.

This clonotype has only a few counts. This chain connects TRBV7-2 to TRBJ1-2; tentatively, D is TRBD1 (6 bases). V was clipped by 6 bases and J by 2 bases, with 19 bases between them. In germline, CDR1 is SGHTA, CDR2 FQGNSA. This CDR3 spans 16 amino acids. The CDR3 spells CASSRDNARLNYGYTF. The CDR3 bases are TGTGCCAGCAGTCGGGACAACGCCCGTTTAAACTATGGCTACACCTTC. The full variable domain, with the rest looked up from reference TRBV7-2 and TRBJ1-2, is GAGVSQSPSNKVTEKGKDVELRCDPISGHTALYWYRQSLGQGLEFLIYFQGNSAPDKSGLPSDRFSAERTGGSVSTLTIQRTQQEDSAVYLCASSRDNARLNYGYTFGSGTRLTVV.

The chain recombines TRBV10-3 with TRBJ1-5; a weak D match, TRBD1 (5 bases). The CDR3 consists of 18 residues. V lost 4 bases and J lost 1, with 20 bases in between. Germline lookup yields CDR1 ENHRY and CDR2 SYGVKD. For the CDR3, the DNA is TGTGCCATCAGTGCTTCTGGGGCCAGCAGGGAAAGCAATCAGCCCCAGCATTTT. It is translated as CAISASGASRESNQPQHF.

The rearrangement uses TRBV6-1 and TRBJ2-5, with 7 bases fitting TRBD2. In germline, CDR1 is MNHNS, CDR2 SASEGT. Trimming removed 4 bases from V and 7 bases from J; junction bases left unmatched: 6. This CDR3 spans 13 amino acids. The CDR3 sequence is CASSAMGRVTQYF. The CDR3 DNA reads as TGTGCCAGCAGTGCTATGGGGAGGGTGACCCAGTACTTC.

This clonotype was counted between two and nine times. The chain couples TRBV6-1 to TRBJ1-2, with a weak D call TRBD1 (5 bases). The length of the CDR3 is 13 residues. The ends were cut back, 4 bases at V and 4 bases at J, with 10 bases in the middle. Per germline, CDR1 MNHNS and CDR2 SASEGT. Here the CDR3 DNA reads TGTGCCAGCAGTGTGTCGGGGGGCTATGGCTACACCTTC. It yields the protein CASSVSGGYGYTF.

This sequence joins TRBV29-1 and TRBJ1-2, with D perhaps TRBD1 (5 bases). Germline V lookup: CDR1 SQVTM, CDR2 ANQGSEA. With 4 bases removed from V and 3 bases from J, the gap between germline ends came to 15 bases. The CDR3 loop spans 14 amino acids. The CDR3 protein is CSVVGLGLYYGYTF. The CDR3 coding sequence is TGCAGCGTTGTCGGTCTGGGGCTATACTATGGCTACACCTTC.

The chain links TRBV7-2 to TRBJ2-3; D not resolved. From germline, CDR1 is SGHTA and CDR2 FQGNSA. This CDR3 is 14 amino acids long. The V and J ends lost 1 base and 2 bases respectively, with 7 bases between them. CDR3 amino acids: CASSLGLDTDTQYF. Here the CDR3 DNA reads TGTGCCAGCAGCTTAGGACTCGACACAGATACGCAGTATTTT.

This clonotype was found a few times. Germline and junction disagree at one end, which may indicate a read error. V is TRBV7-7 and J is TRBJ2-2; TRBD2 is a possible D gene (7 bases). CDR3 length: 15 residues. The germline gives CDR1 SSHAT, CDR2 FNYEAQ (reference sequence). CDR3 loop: CASSLGGGYTGELFF. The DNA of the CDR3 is TGTGCTAGCAGCTTAGGCGGGGGCTACACCGGGGAGCTGTTTTTT. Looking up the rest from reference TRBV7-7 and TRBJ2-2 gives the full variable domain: GAGVSQSPRYKVTKRGQDVTLRCDPISSHATLYWYQQALGQGPEFLTYFNYEAQPDKSGLPSDRFSAERPEGSISTLTIQRTEQRDSAMYRCASSLGGGYTGELFFGEGSRLTVL.

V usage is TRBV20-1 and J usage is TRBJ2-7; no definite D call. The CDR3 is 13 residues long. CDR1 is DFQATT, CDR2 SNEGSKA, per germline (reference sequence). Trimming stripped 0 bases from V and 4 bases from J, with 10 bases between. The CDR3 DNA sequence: TGCAGTGCTAGAGACGGCACTACTTACGAGCAGTACTTC. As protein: CSARDGTTYEQYF.

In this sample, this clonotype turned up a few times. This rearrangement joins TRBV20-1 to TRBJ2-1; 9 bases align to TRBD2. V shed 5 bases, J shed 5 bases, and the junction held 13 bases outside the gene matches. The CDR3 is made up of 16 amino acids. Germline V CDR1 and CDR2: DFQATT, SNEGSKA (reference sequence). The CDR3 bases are TGCAGTGCTTTTCCGAGTCTAGCGGGGAAACACAATGAGCAGTTCTTC. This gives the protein CSAFPSLAGKHNEQFF.

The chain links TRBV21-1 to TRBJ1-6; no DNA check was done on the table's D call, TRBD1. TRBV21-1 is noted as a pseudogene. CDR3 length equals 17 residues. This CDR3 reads CASSNLSDRSTSSPLHF. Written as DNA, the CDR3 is TGTGCCAGCAGCAATCTGTCGGACCGGTCCACTTCTTCACCCCTCCACTTT.

The CDR3 loop is CASSQSAGGYTF. The CDR3 DNA sequence: TGTGCCAGCAGTCAATCTGCGGGAGGCTACACCTTC. V gene TRBV6-1 combines with J gene TRBJ1-2; the D is unclear. Between the trimmed V and J ends, which lost 5 bases and 8 bases, there was a span of 12 bases. Germline CDR1 reads MNHNS; CDR2 reads SASEGT. This CDR3 comprises 12 residues.

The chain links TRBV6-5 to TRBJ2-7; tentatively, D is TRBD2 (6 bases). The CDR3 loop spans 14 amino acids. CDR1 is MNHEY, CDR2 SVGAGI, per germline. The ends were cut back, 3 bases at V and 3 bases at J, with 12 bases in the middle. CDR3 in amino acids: CASSYSRGNYEQYF. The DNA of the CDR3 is TGTGCCAGCAGTTATTCCCGGGGGAACTACGAGCAGTACTTC.

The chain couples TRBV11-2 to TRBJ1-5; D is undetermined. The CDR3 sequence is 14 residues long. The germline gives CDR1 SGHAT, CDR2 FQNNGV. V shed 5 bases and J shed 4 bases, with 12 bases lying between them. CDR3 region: CASSHPGRNQPQHF. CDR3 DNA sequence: TGTGCCAGCAGCCACCCTGGGCGTAATCAGCCCCAGCATTTT.

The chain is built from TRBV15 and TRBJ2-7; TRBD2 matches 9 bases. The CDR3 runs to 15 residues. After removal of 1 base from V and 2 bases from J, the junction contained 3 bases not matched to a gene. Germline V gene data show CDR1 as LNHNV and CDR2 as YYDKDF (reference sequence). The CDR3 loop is CATSRVAGGPYEQYF. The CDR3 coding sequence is TGTGCCACCAGCAGAGTGGCGGGGGGGCCCTACGAGCAGTACTTC.

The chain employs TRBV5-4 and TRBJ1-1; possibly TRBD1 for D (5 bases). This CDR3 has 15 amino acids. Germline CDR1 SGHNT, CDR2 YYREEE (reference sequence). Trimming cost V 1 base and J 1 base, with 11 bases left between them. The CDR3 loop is CASSLKRGGNTEAFF. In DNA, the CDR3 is TGTGCCAGCAGCTTGAAGAGGGGAGGGAACACTGAAGCTTTCTTT. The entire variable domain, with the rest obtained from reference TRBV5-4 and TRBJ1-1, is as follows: ETGVTQSPTHLIKTRGQQVTLRCSSQSGHNTVSWYQQALGQGPQFIFQYYREEENGRGNFPPRFSGLQFPNYSSELNVNALELDDSALYLCASSLKRGGNTEAFFGQGTRLTVV.

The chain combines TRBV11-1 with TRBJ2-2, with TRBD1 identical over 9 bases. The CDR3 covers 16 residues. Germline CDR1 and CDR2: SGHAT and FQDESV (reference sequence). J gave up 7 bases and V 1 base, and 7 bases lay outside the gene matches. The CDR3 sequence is CASSLGKTGGDGELFF. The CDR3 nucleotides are TGTGCCAGCAGCTTAGGGAAGACAGGGGGAGACGGGGAGCTGTTTTTT.

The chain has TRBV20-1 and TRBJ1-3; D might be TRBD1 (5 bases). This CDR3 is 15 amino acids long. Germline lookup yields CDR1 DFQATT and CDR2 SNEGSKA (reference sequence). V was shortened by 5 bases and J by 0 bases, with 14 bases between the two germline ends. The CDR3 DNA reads TGCAGTGCTGAGGCAGGGCGAAACTCTGGAAACACCATATATTTT. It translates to CSAEAGRNSGNTIYF.

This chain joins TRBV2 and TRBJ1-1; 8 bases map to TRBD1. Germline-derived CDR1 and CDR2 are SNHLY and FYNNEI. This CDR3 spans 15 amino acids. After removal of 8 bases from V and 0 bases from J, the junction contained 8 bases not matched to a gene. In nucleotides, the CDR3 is TGTGCCAGCCTGGGTACGACAGGGGTGAACACTGAAGCTTTCTTT. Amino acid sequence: CASLGTTGVNTEAFF.

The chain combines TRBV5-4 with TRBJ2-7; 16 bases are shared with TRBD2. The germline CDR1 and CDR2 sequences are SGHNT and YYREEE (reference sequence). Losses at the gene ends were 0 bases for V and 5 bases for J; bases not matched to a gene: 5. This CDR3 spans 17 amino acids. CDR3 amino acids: CASSLGGTSGGVDEQYF. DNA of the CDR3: TGTGCCAGCAGCTTGGGTGGGACTAGCGGGGGGGTCGACGAGCAGTACTTC.

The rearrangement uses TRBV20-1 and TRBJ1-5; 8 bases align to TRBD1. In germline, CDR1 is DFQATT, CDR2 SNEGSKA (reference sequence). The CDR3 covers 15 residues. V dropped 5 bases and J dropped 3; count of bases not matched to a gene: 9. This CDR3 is CSALSTGANNQPQHF. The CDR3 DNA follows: TGCAGTGCTCTATCGACAGGGGCGAACAATCAGCCCCAGCATTTT.

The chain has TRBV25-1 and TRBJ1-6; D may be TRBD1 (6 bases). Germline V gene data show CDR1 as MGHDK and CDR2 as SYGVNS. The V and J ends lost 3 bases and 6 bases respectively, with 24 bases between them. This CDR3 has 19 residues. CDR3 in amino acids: CASSDHIPGVRPTNSPLHF. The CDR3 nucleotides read TGTGCCAGCAGTGATCACATACCAGGGGTAAGACCGACTAATTCACCCCTCCACTTT.

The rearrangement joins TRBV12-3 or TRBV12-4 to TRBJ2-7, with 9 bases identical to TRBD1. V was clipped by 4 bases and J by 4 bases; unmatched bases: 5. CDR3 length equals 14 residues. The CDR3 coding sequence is TGTGCCAGCAGTTACAGGGGGCCAGATTACGAGCAGTACTTC. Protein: CASSYRGPDYEQYF.